This passage covers 23 T cell receptor beta chains from one sample sequenced in a study of T-cell memory formation after mild COVID-19. One entry per CDR3 protein, called by TCRdb with MiXCR from the 5' RACE reads. In the table there are about 130,000 distinct CDR3 sequences, over 15% of which are singletons. Sequencing used PBMCs or a T cell subset sorted from them (not recorded which). Receptors were obtained from a young man who had mild COVID-19 (a few samples of this study predate the infection). Cell type and time point are not known.

In its sample, this clonotype was seen a few times. The chain recombines TRBV6-1 with TRBJ1-6; D remains ambiguous. Trimming cost V 2 bases and J 9 bases, with 8 bases left between them. CDR3 size: 13 residues. Germline V gene lookup returns CDR1 MNHNS and CDR2 SASEGT. The CDR3 bases are TGTGCCAGCAGTGAAACGGGTGGTTCACCCCTCCACTTT. Protein sequence: CASSETGGSPLHF.

This clonotype showed up just a few times. Germline is not matched at one junction end, which may reflect a read error. The chain has TRBV7-9 and TRBJ2-3; 11 positions match TRBD2. The CDR3 runs 15 residues. CDR1 SEHNR and CDR2 FQNEAQ come from the germline V gene (reference sequence). The CDR3 protein is CACRLAGLGTDTQYF. Here the CDR3 DNA reads TGTGCCTGCAGACTAGCGGGGCTGGGCACAGATACGCAGTATTTT.

This clonotype turned up a few times. The genes are TRBV7-2 and TRBJ2-3; no definite D call. The CDR3 sequence is 15 residues long. With 5 bases removed from V and 2 bases from J, the gap between germline ends came to 14 bases. CDR1 is SGHTA, CDR2 FQGNSA, per germline. CDR3 DNA sequence: TGTGCCAGCAGCCGATTTGTTGAACCCACAGATACGCAGTATTTT. Its translation is CASSRFVEPTDTQYF.

The rearrangement joins TRBV4-2 to TRBJ2-5; 7 bases are a match to TRBD1. J gave up 5 bases and V 4 bases, and 10 bases lay outside the gene matches. Germline V gene data show CDR1 as LGHNA and CDR2 as YNFKEQ. The CDR3 length is 15 residues. This CDR3 reads CASSPNSGQKETQYF. Written as DNA, the CDR3 is TGTGCCAGCAGCCCGAATTCGGGACAGAAGGAGACCCAGTACTTC.

This clonotype was picked up one time. J is TRBJ1-3 and V is TRBV25-1; D unclear. In germline, CDR1 is MGHDK, CDR2 SYGVNS. This CDR3 has 14 residues. Trimming pared 4 bases from V and 8 bases from J, leaving 15 bases between. In DNA form, the CDR3 reads TGTGCCAGCAGTGCGAGACCCCGGAGGGACACCATATATTTT. Amino acid sequence: CASSARPRRDTIYF. Based on the CDR3 plus reference TRBV25-1 and TRBJ1-3, the full variable domain is EADIYQTPRYLVIGTGKKITLECSQTMGHDKMYWYQQDPGMELHLIHYSYGVNSTEKGDLSSESTVSRIRTEHFPLTLESARPSHTSQYLCASSARPRRDTIYFGEGSWLTVV.

In this sample, this clonotype turned up a few times. The CDR3 DNA sequence: TGTGCCAGCAGCCGGACTAGCCTTTGGTACGAGCAGTACGTC. Its protein product is CASSRTSLWYEQYV. The chain combines TRBV6-1 with TRBJ2-7; 8 nucleotides align to TRBD2. Per the germline V gene, CDR1 is MNHNS and CDR2 is SASEGT. J was trimmed by 4 bases and V by 6 bases; bases with no gene match: 8. The CDR3 is made up of 14 amino acids.

The chain combines TRBV5-1 with TRBJ2-6, with D possibly matching TRBD1 (6 bases). Germline V gene sequence: CDR1 SGHRS, CDR2 YFSETQ. V was pared by 5 bases and J by 0 bases, with 9 bases between. This CDR3 contains 15 residues. CDR3 DNA sequence: TGCGCCAGCAGATCAGGGGTCTCTGGGGCCAACGTCCTGACTTTC. Amino acid sequence: CASRSGVSGANVLTF.

This clonotype was detected a few times. The genes are TRBV5-1 and TRBJ1-4, with TRBD1 as a possible D gene (5 bases). Germline lookup yields CDR1 SGHRS and CDR2 YFSETQ. V dropped 0 bases and J dropped 3 bases, with 15 bases sitting between them. The CDR3 totals 17 residues. The CDR3 spells CASSLGVSGPPNEKLFF. CDR3 coding DNA: TGCGCCAGCAGCTTGGGGGTGTCGGGGCCACCTAATGAAAAACTGTTTTTT.

The V and J genes are TRBV18 and TRBJ1-5; the match to TRBD1 covers 8 bases. Germline CDR1 is KGHSH and CDR2 is LQKENI. J gave up 4 bases and V 1 base, and 3 bases lay outside the gene matches. The CDR3 extends over 15 amino acids. The CDR3 is CASSPQTGENQPQHF. CDR3 nucleotide sequence: TGTGCCAGCTCACCACAGACAGGGGAGAATCAGCCCCAGCATTTT. Variable domain in full (rest from reference TRBV18 and TRBJ1-5): NAGVMQNPRHLVRRRGQEARLRCSPMKGHSHVYWYRQLPEEGLKFMVYLQKENIIDESGMPKERFSAEFPKEGPSILRIQQVVRGDSAAYFCASSPQTGENQPQHFGDGTRLSIL.

The V call is TRBV2, the J call TRBJ1-5, with D hard to call. The CDR3 has 17 residues. The V gene lost 2 bases and the J gene lost 3 bases, with 17 bases spanning the gap. CDR1 is SNHLY, CDR2 FYNNEI, per germline. CDR3 amino acids: CASSEQAPPPYNQPQHF. DNA of the CDR3: TGTGCCAGCAGTGAACAGGCTCCCCCACCCTACAATCAGCCCCAGCATTTT. The full variable domain, in which reference TRBV2 and TRBJ1-5 provide the parts outside the CDR3, is EPEVTQTPSHQVTQMGQEVILRCVPISNHLYFYWYRQILGQKVEFLVSFYNNEISEKSEIFDDQFSVERPDGSNFTLKIRSTKLEDSAMYFCASSEQAPPPYNQPQHFGDGTRLSIL.

This clonotype was seen many times. The chain joins TRBV12-3 or TRBV12-4 to TRBJ1-1; unclear D gene. The V gene lost 3 bases and the J gene lost 6 bases, with 20 bases spanning the gap. The CDR3 has 16 residues. The CDR3 DNA reads as TGTGCCAGCAGTTTTATAGCTGGATACAAGGCGGCTGAAGCTTTCTTT. The encoded protein is CASSFIAGYKAAEAFF.

V usage is TRBV9 and J usage is TRBJ1-1; maybe TRBD1 (5 bases). Germline values: CDR1 SGDLS, CDR2 YYNGEE. The CDR3 consists of 13 residues. Trimming left V 4 bases short and J 6 bases short, with 13 bases between. The CDR3 coding sequence is TGTGCCAGCAGCTCCCGGGGGGGGTCTGAAGCTTTCTTT. Amino acid sequence: CASSSRGGSEAFF.

The chain joins TRBV20-1 to TRBJ2-3, with a possible D match to TRBD2 (5 bases). The CDR3 runs 14 residues. V was cut by 6 bases and J by 1 base, with 14 bases left in between. CDR1 is DFQATT, CDR2 SNEGSKA, per germline (reference sequence). The CDR3 DNA sequence: TGCAGTGCCCACGACGGAGCGGGCACAGATACGCAGTATTTT. Protein: CSAHDGAGTDTQYF.

This clonotype was observed a few times. V gene TRBV5-1 combines with J gene TRBJ1-1, with unresolved D. Trimming cost V 4 bases and J 1 base, with 14 bases left between them. The germline gives CDR1 SGHRS, CDR2 YFSETQ. This CDR3 has 15 amino acids. CDR3 protein: CASSRGPPENTEAFF. The CDR3 DNA sequence: TGCGCCAGCAGCCGTGGACCGCCAGAGAACACTGAAGCTTTCTTT.

CDR3 region: CASSLTLGTEAYEQYF. For the CDR3, the DNA is TGCGCCAGCAGCCTGACCCTAGGGACGGAAGCCTACGAGCAGTACTTC. The rearrangement joins TRBV4-3 to TRBJ2-7; D possibly matches TRBD1 or TRBD2 (5 bases each). The V gene lost 4 bases and the J gene lost 2 bases, with 18 bases spanning the gap. The CDR3 sequence is 16 residues long. Germline CDR1 and CDR2: LGHNA and YSLEER.

The rearrangement joins TRBV12-3 or TRBV12-4 to TRBJ2-2, with 10 nucleotides matching TRBD1. The CDR3 is 15 amino acids. V lost 6 bases to trimming and J lost 5 bases; unmatched junction nucleotides: 6. The CDR3 is CASSRQGAGTGELFF. CDR3 nucleotide sequence: TGTGCCAGCAGCAGACAGGGGGCAGGAACCGGGGAGCTGTTTTTT.

In this sample, this clonotype turned up a few times. The CDR3 DNA reads as TGCAGTGCTAGTTACATGGGGTTGATTGGTCAGCCCCAGCATTTT. As protein: CSASYMGLIGQPQHF. This chain joins TRBV20-1 and TRBJ1-5; D gene ambiguous. V was shortened by 3 bases and J by 6 bases, with 18 bases between the two germline ends. This CDR3 spans 15 amino acids. Germline CDR1 is DFQATT and CDR2 is SNEGSKA (reference sequence).

This clonotype was counted only a few times. V is TRBV20-1 and J is TRBJ2-3, with TRBD2 matching 9 bases. CDR3 length: 14 residues. Germline values: CDR1 DFQATT, CDR2 SNEGSKA (reference sequence). With V trimmed by 6 bases and J by 4 bases, 8 bases remained unmatched. CDR3 sequence (DNA): TGCAGTGCCGGCAGTAGCGGGGGTGCAGATACGCAGTATTTT. It specifies CSAGSSGGADTQYF.

In its sample, this clonotype was seen a few times. J is TRBJ2-3 and V is TRBV7-2; tentatively, D is TRBD2 (6 bases). Germline-derived CDR1 and CDR2 are SGHTA and FQGNSA. CDR3 size: 15 residues. Deletions cut 2 bases from V and 2 bases from J, with 11 bases between. The CDR3 protein is CASSLRDSFTDTQYF. CDR3 DNA: TGTGCCAGCAGCTTAAGGGACTCCTTCACAGATACGCAGTATTTT. Full variable domain (missing parts from reference TRBV7-2 and TRBJ2-3): GAGVSQSPSNKVTEKGKDVELRCDPISGHTALYWYRQSLGQGLEFLIYFQGNSAPDKSGLPSDRFSAERTGGSVSTLTIQRTQQEDSAVYLCASSLRDSFTDTQYFGPGTRLTVL.

This clonotype has just a few counts. V is TRBV5-6 and J is TRBJ2-3; 9 positions agree with TRBD2. Germline loops: CDR1 SGHDT, CDR2 YYEEEE. With 1 base clipped from V and 7 bases from J, the junction kept 7 bases outside the gene matches. The CDR3 is made up of 15 amino acids. The CDR3 nucleotides read TGTGCCAGCAGCTTGCAAGCGCGGGGGGGAAATACGCAGTATTTT. Its protein is CASSLQARGGNTQYF.

V gene TRBV7-2 combines with J gene TRBJ2-3; D is uncertain. V was shortened by 5 bases and J by 8 bases, with 11 bases between the two germline ends. CDR3 length: 12 residues. CDR1 is SGHTA and CDR2 is FQGNSA in the germline V gene. CDR3 in amino acids: CASSPPFGTQYF. The CDR3 DNA sequence: TGTGCCAGCAGCCCCCCGTTCGGTACGCAGTATTTT.

The V call is TRBV2, the J call TRBJ2-5; D call uncertain. Trimming took 1 base from V and 5 from J, leaving 5 bases between them. Germline loops: CDR1 SNHLY, CDR2 FYNNEI. The CDR3 contains 12 residues. CDR3 DNA: TGTGCCAGCAGTGAAGACGGGGAGACCCAGTACTTC. Translating it yields CASSEDGETQYF.

The chain recombines TRBV9 with TRBJ2-7; D remains unclear. Trimming removed 3 bases from V and 7 bases from J, with 5 bases in between. The CDR3 is 10 residues long. Germline V gives CDR1 SGDLS, CDR2 YYNGEE. The CDR3 region has the DNA TGTGCCAGCAGCGATTCTGAGCAGTACGTC. Encoded protein: CASSDSEQYV.